These 15 T cell receptor beta chains were sequenced from one sample in a study of cytomegalovirus exposure and HLA in healthy donors. The PCR had 60 Vbeta and 13 Jbeta primers. The assay was immunoSEQ multiplex PCR, and TCRdb's table has in-frame clones only and misses some. The sample includes roughly 190,000 clones, about four fifths of them seen just once. Sequenced: PBMCs. These receptors all come from a woman between 45 and 65 years old in good health and CMV-seropositive.

This chain links TRBV5-4 with TRBJ2-2; no clear D. In germline, CDR1 is SGHNT, CDR2 YYREEE (reference sequence). The CDR3 extends over 14 amino acids. Trimming pared 1 base from V and 2 bases from J, leaving 6 bases between. The chain's CDR3 is CASSLPVNTGELFF. The CDR3 DNA reads TGTGCCAGCAGCTTGCCTGTTAACACCGGGGAGCTGTTTTTT.

The genes are TRBV18 and TRBJ1-4; D is perhaps TRBD1 (5 bases). The CDR3 is 14 residues long. V lost 6 bases to trimming and J lost 7 bases, with 15 bases between them. Germline V gene sequence: CDR1 KGHSH, CDR2 LQKENI. The CDR3 DNA sequence: TGTGCCAGCTCGGAGGGGATCGGTGGTGAAAAACTGTTTTTT. Its translation: CASSEGIGGEKLFF.

The chain carries TRBV29-1 and TRBJ1-2; perhaps TRBD1 as D (6 bases). Trimming left V 3 bases short and J 2 bases short, with 13 bases between. The CDR3 runs to 14 residues. CDR1 and CDR2 (germline): SQVTM, ANQGSEA. CDR3 sequence: CSVDRVGQNYGYTF. CDR3 sequence (DNA): TGCAGCGTTGATCGGGTAGGACAGAACTATGGCTACACCTTC.

V is TRBV28 and J is TRBJ2-6; D ambiguous. The CDR3 spans 14 residues. Germline loops: CDR1 MDHEN, CDR2 SYDVKM. Trimming took 7 bases from V and 2 from J, leaving 9 bases between them. CDR3 sequence reads: CASTGRAGANVLTF. CDR3 in DNA: TGTGCCAGCACCGGCCGGGCTGGGGCCAACGTCCTGACTTTC.

The CDR3: CASSVAGDPYEQYF. CDR3 DNA: TGTGCCAGCAGCGTAGCGGGGGACCCCTACGAGCAGTACTTC. The J gene is TRBJ2-7, the V gene TRBV9; the D gene is possibly TRBD2 (6 bases). Trimming removed 0 bases at V and 2 bases at J, with 9 bases between. CDR1 SGDLS and CDR2 YYNGEE come from the germline V gene. The CDR3 covers 14 residues.

This clone showed up just a few times. This chain connects TRBV6-5 to TRBJ1-2, with D perhaps matching TRBD1 (5 bases). CDR1 MNHEY and CDR2 SVGAGI come from the germline V gene. Trimming took off 2 bases at V and 4 bases at J, with 11 bases between the two ends. This CDR3 is 14 amino acids long. For the CDR3, the DNA is TGTGCCAGCAGTTACAATACAGGTCCCTATGGCTACACCTTC. This encodes CASSYNTGPYGYTF.

This clone was detected once. V gene TRBV23-1 combines with J gene TRBJ1-4, with 10 positions matching TRBD1. TRBV23-1 is an ORF, and what it does is uncertain. The J segment lost 4 bases and the V segment lost 2 bases, leaving 4 bases of the junction unmatched. The CDR3 runs 16 residues. The CDR3 loop reads CASSQKGQGINEKLFF. DNA for the CDR3: TGCGCCAGCAGTCAAAAGGGACAGGGGATTAATGAAAAACTGTTTTTT.

The chain has TRBV7-6 and TRBJ2-7; TRBD2 agrees at 10 bases. The CDR3 has 15 amino acids. V dropped 6 bases and J dropped 2; count of bases not matched to a gene: 7. Germline CDR1 reads SGHVS; CDR2 reads FNYEAQ. The CDR3 reads CASSGLAGAPYEQYF. The CDR3 DNA reads as TGTGCCAGCAGTGGCCTAGCGGGGGCACCCTACGAGCAGTACTTC.

This clone was observed a single time. The chain recombines TRBV10-1 with TRBJ2-2; perhaps TRBD1 as D (6 bases). V dropped 2 bases and J dropped 6 bases, with 25 bases sitting between them. Germline V CDR1 and CDR2: WNHNN, SYGVQD (reference sequence). The CDR3 runs to 19 residues. The CDR3 DNA reads as TGCGCCAGCAGTGAGCCTCGGGGACATTTATTCCAGGGCCCCGGGGAGCTGTTTTTT. It translates to CASSEPRGHLFQGPGELFF.

The chain employs TRBV15 and TRBJ1-2; D might be TRBD1 (5 bases). V was trimmed by 5 bases and J by 2 bases, leaving 12 bases between them. The CDR3 contains 14 residues. CDR1 and CDR2 (germline): LNHNV, YYDKDF (reference sequence). The CDR3 nucleotides read TGTGCCACCAGCCCTAGGGGCGGAAACTATGGCTACACCTTC. It translates to CATSPRGGNYGYTF.

This clone was counted once. V gene TRBV29-1 combines with J gene TRBJ2-5; D possibly corresponds to TRBD2 (6 bases). The length of the CDR3 is 11 residues. Germline CDR1 reads SQVTM; CDR2 reads ANQGSEA. The ends were cut back, 4 bases at V and 5 bases at J, with 8 bases in the middle. CDR3 nucleotides: TGCAGCGTTGGGGGGAGGGAGACCCAGTACTTC. This gives the protein CSVGGRETQYF.

V usage is TRBV11-2 and J usage is TRBJ2-7; 7 bases map to TRBD1. V lost 3 bases to trimming and J lost 3 bases; unmatched junction nucleotides: 8. The CDR3 contains 15 residues. Looked up from germline, CDR1 is SGHAT and CDR2 is FQNNGV. The CDR3 reads CASSFALGQYYEQYF. As DNA, the CDR3 is TGTGCCAGCAGCTTCGCCTTGGGACAGTACTACGAGCAGTACTTC.

This clone was counted once. The V and J genes are TRBV28 and TRBJ2-1; TRBD1 matches 8 bases. From germline, CDR1 is MDHEN and CDR2 SYDVKM. This CDR3 comprises 16 residues. V shed 5 bases and J 3 bases; nucleotides not matched to a gene: 9. The chain's CDR3 is CASSEPGQGNYNEQFF. In nucleotides, the CDR3 is TGTGCCAGCAGTGAACCCGGACAGGGTAACTACAATGAGCAGTTCTTC.

This sequence joins TRBV7-6 and TRBJ1-1; 7 bases fit TRBD1. CDR1 is SGHVS, CDR2 FNYEAQ, per germline. The CDR3 is 15 amino acids. With 4 bases clipped from V and 2 bases from J, the junction kept 7 bases outside the gene matches. The CDR3 sequence is CASSSRQGINTEAFF. The CDR3 nucleotides are TGTGCCAGCAGCTCGAGACAGGGAATAAACACTGAAGCTTTCTTT.

This chain connects TRBV18 to TRBJ2-1; D may be TRBD2 (6 bases). V lost 6 bases, J lost 0 bases, and 9 bases lay in between. The CDR3 extends over 14 amino acids. CDR1 and CDR2 from the germline V gene are KGHSH and LQKENI. The CDR3 spells CASSHGSSYNEQFF. The CDR3 coding sequence is TGTGCCAGCTCCCACGGGAGCTCCTACAATGAGCAGTTCTTC. The full variable domain, in which reference TRBV18 and TRBJ2-1 provide the parts outside the CDR3, is NAGVMQNPRHLVRRRGQEARLRCSPMKGHSHVYWYRQLPEEGLKFMVYLQKENIIDESGMPKERFSAEFPKEGPSILRIQQVVRGDSAAYFCASSHGSSYNEQFFGPGTRLTVL.